The present TCR beta chain was sequenced within a study of blood T cell repertoires in COVID-19. This clone has just one count. Some clones are missing from TCRdb's copy, which holds only in-frame ones; the method was immunoSEQ multiplex PCR. This sample has more than 350,000 clones, with approximately 87% found just once. Looked up from germline, CDR1 is ENHRY and CDR2 is SYGVKD. V gave up 7 bases and J gave up 1 base, with 10 bases separating them. CDR3 length: 13 residues. Everyone who took part was roughly 18 to 89 years old, and they came from 20 to 25 US areas. Clinical history reported by participants formed the basis on which cohorts were assigned.

The chain is built from TRBV10-3 and TRBJ1-2; D is possibly TRBD1 (6 bases). This clonotype was obtained from a woman aged 45-65 years who had recovered from COVID-19. The material sequenced was PBMCs or T cells enriched from blood (not recorded which). CDR3 sequence reads: CAINREHNYGYTF. Written as DNA, the CDR3 is TGTGCCATCAACAGGGAACATAACTATGGCTACACCTTC.